A single sample gave rise to the 16 T cell receptor beta chains below, sequenced in a study of blood T cell repertoires in COVID-19. The repertoire was sequenced with immunoSEQ multiplex PCR; TCRdb's copy has only in-frame clones and lacks some. The sample records around 97,000 clones, approximately 89% being singletons. Sequencing used peripheral blood. The origin of the receptors is a woman older than 75 in a cohort sampled during active COVID-19.

The chain links TRBV2 to TRBJ2-7; D is ambiguous. The germline CDR1 and CDR2 sequences are SNHLY and FYNNEI. The CDR3 contains 12 residues. V lost 7 bases to trimming and J lost 1 base, with 8 bases between them. The CDR3 reads CASMYTSYEQYF. The CDR3 nucleotides read TGTGCCAGCATGTACACATCCTACGAGCAGTACTTC.

The J gene is TRBJ2-6, the V gene TRBV28; no clear D gene. The CDR3 totals 16 residues. Germline CDR1 and CDR2: MDHEN and SYDVKM. Deletions cut 3 bases from V and 2 bases from J, with 11 bases between. The CDR3 loop is CASSLARTTGANVLTF. CDR3 nucleotide sequence: TGTGCCAGCAGTTTGGCCCGAACGACTGGGGCCAACGTCCTGACTTTC.

V and J are TRBV6-5 and TRBJ1-4; 9 nucleotides align to TRBD1. The CDR3 length is 14 residues. The V gene's germline CDR1 is MNHEY and CDR2 SVGAGI. V trimming: 6 bases; J trimming: 6 bases; junction bases outside the gene matches: 5. This CDR3 is CASRAGTGYEKLFF. The CDR3 nucleotides read TGTGCCAGCAGGGCCGGGACAGGGTATGAAAAACTGTTTTTT.

The chain carries TRBV7-3 and TRBJ2-7, with D possibly being TRBD1 (5 bases). Deletions cut 2 bases from V and 1 base from J, with 12 bases between. The CDR3 runs to 15 residues. Looked up from germline, CDR1 is SGHTA and CDR2 is FQGTGA. The CDR3 reads CASSLGQGTSYEQYF. DNA of the CDR3: TGTGCCAGCAGCTTAGGTCAGGGCACGTCCTACGAGCAGTACTTC. The whole variable domain, remainder taken from reference TRBV7-3 and TRBJ2-7, is GAGVSQTPSNKVTEKGKYVELRCDPISGHTALYWYRQSLGQGPEFLIYFQGTGAADDSGLPNDRFFAVRPEGSVSTLKIQRTERGDSAVYLCASSLGQGTSYEQYFGPGTRLTVT.

The CDR3 nucleotides read TGTGCCAGCAGCCCGGCAGGGGGCGCGACGCCCCTCCACTTT. It is translated as CASSPAGGATPLHF. The J gene is TRBJ1-6, the V gene TRBV7-9; 8 bases align to TRBD1. The CDR3 has 14 residues. In germline, CDR1 is SEHNR, CDR2 FQNEAQ (reference sequence). Unmatched junction bases numbered 10, after V lost 5 bases and J lost 13 bases.

This rearrangement joins TRBV4-1 to TRBJ2-3; a possible D gene is TRBD2 (5 bases). The V end lost 8 bases, the J end lost 5 bases, and 8 bases lay between the germline ends. The CDR3 sequence is 11 residues long. Germline values: CDR1 MGHRA, CDR2 YSYEKL. The CDR3 DNA sequence: TGCGCCAGCGGCGGGTTAGATACGCAGTATTTT. It yields the protein CASGGLDTQYF.

The chain recombines TRBV3-1 (or the pseudogene TRBV3-2) with TRBJ2-1, with 9 bases identical to TRBD2. Germline values: CDR1 LGHDT, CDR2 YNNKEL (reference sequence). V shed 0 bases and J 5 bases; nucleotides not matched to a gene: 8. This CDR3 is built from 17 residues. The CDR3 region has the DNA TGTGCCAGCAGCCAAGATACGGCGGCTAGCGGGGACAATGAGCAGTTCTTC. Its translation is CASSQDTAASGDNEQFF.

This chain links TRBV7-3 with TRBJ1-1; the D is unclear. This CDR3 is 13 amino acids long. Trimming stripped 5 bases from V and 3 bases from J, with 10 bases between. Germline V lookup: CDR1 SGHTA, CDR2 FQGTGA. The DNA of the CDR3 is TGTGCCAGCAGCCCGAATGTAGACACTGAAGCTTTCTTT. Translated: CASSPNVDTEAFF.

The chain combines TRBV7-2 with TRBJ2-2; 9 bases match TRBD2. V gave up 1 base and J gave up 3 bases; unmatched junction bases: 3. The CDR3 has 16 amino acids. The germline V gene has CDR1 SGHTA and CDR2 FQGNSA. CDR3 region: CASSLGLAGYTGELFF. CDR3 DNA sequence: TGTGCCAGCAGCTTAGGCCTAGCGGGATACACCGGGGAGCTGTTTTTT. Using reference TRBV7-2 and TRBJ2-2 for the parts outside the CDR3, the full variable domain is GAGVSQSPSNKVTEKGKDVELRCDPISGHTALYWYRQSLGQGLEFLIYFQGNSAPDKSGLPSDRFSAERTGGSVSTLTIQRTQQEDSAVYLCASSLGLAGYTGELFFGEGSRLTVL.

The chain has TRBV5-4 and TRBJ2-1; D perhaps matches TRBD2 (7 bases). This CDR3 is built from 15 residues. The V and J ends lost 2 bases and 2 bases respectively, with 11 bases between them. Germline V CDR1 and CDR2: SGHNT, YYREEE (reference sequence). CDR3 nucleotides: TGTGCCAGCAGCTTAGTAGGGGGGGCCTACAATGAGCAGTTCTTC. Its protein product is CASSLVGGAYNEQFF.

This clone appeared a few times. The V gene is TRBV2, the J gene TRBJ2-7; D unresolved. The germline V and J ends were trimmed by 8 bases and 1 base, with 15 bases remaining between them. This CDR3 comprises 14 residues. Germline V gene sequence: CDR1 SNHLY, CDR2 FYNNEI. The DNA for the CDR3 is TGTGCCAGCTCACCCCCAACACAATCCTACGAGCAGTACTTC. Amino acid sequence: CASSPPTQSYEQYF.

The rearrangement links TRBV5-4 to TRBJ2-5; tentatively, D is TRBD2 (6 bases). V gave up 3 bases and J gave up 4 bases, with 13 bases separating them. The CDR3 has 14 residues. From germline, CDR1 is SGHNT and CDR2 YYREEE (reference sequence). CDR3 nucleotides: TGTGCCAGCAGCTCCCCCGGAGGGGCAGAGACCCAGTACTTC. It specifies CASSSPGGAETQYF.

V and J are TRBV28 and TRBJ1-2, with 8 bases matching TRBD1. This CDR3 region has 16 residues. The trim removed 6 bases at V and 2 bases at J, leaving 11 bases unmatched. CDR1 and CDR2 from the germline V gene are MDHEN and SYDVKM. This CDR3 is CASRLTGALLNYGYTF. CDR3 coding DNA: TGTGCCAGCAGACTGACAGGGGCCCTCCTCAACTATGGCTACACCTTC.

The chain couples TRBV25-1 to TRBJ2-7, with a tentative D call TRBD2 (6 bases). Germline loops: CDR1 MGHDK, CDR2 SYGVNS. V was cut by 8 bases and J by 4 bases, with 18 bases left in between. The CDR3 extends over 14 amino acids. In nucleotides, the CDR3 is TGTGCCAGCCAGGGAGGCCCGCAAGCATACGAGCAGTACTTC. The encoded protein is CASQGGPQAYEQYF.

This chain links TRBV7-9 with TRBJ2-7, with 11 bases that match TRBD1. This CDR3 has 16 amino acids. CDR1 is SEHNR and CDR2 is FQNEAQ in the germline V gene (reference sequence). V was pared by 5 bases and J by 2 bases, with 8 bases of the junction left unmatched. The CDR3 bases are TGTGCCAGCAGCCAGGGGGACAGGGGGTTACCCTACGAGCAGTACTTC. As protein: CASSQGDRGLPYEQYF.

DNA of the CDR3: TGTGCCAGCAGCTTCCAGGCAGGGGGTGCGGAGACCCAGTACTTC. It specifies CASSFQAGGAETQYF. This chain links TRBV7-2 with TRBJ2-5, with TRBD1 identical over 7 bases. Germline loops: CDR1 SGHTA, CDR2 FQGNSA. V lost 3 bases, J lost 5 bases, and 9 bases stayed unmatched. This CDR3 is 15 amino acids long.